A single sample is the source of the 17 T cell receptor beta chains below, sequenced in a study of T cell repertoires in cytomegalovirus infection. TCRdb reprocessed the reads via MiXCR and lists one record per CDR3 protein. Of 600,000 to 800,000 distinct CDR3 sequences detected, 20% to 25% appear once; the ten largest clones hold roughly 8%. Material: CD8+ T cells from PBMCs. The receptors come from a human donor in good health (CMV status not recorded). Some clones in this sample may be carry-over from other donors' samples.

This clonotype occurred a few times. The chain recombines TRBV29-1 with TRBJ1-1, with D perhaps matching TRBD1 (5 bases). Trimming left V 2 bases short and J 3 bases short, with 10 bases between. The germline CDR1 and CDR2 sequences are SQVTM and ANQGSEA. The CDR3 sequence is 13 residues long. The CDR3 bases are TGCAGCGTTGAATCCCAGGGACACACTGAAGCTTTCTTT. Protein product: CSVESQGHTEAFF.

The V gene is TRBV14, the J gene TRBJ2-7, with D unclear. The CDR3 covers 12 residues. Germline assignment: CDR1 SGHDN and CDR2 FVKESK. V lost 2 bases to trimming and J lost 2 bases, with 4 bases between them. Here the CDR3 DNA reads TGTGCCAGCAGCCAATTGGCCTACGAGCAGTACTTC. Residues: CASSQLAYEQYF.

The table lists this clonotype with many counts. V gene TRBV7-6 combines with J gene TRBJ2-2; TRBD1 might be the D (5 bases). The CDR3 is made up of 13 amino acids. Germline CDR1 reads SGHVS; CDR2 reads FNYEAQ. V was cut by 5 bases and J by 8 bases, with 12 bases left in between. The CDR3 protein is CASSPRTSGELFF. The CDR3 coding sequence is TGTGCCAGCAGCCCCCGGACATCAGGGGAGCTGTTTTTT. The complete variable domain, with remaining parts taken from reference TRBV7-6 and TRBJ2-2, reads GAGVSQSPRYKVTKRGQDVALRCDPISGHVSLYWYRQALGQGPEFLTYFNYEAQQDKSGLPNDRFSAERPEGSISTLTIQRTEQRDSAMYRCASSPRTSGELFFGEGSRLTVL.

The V and J genes are TRBV6-5 and TRBJ2-7; D gene ambiguous. V dropped 8 bases and J dropped 5 bases, with 25 bases sitting between them. The CDR3 sequence is 16 residues long. Looked up from germline, CDR1 is MNHEY and CDR2 is SVGAGI. The CDR3 DNA reads as TGTGCCAGCGGTGAGGATAGGTTGGTCGGTCGCGACGAGCAGTACTTC. Translation: CASGEDRLVGRDEQYF.

The chain carries TRBV5-8 and TRBJ1-5, with TRBD1 identical over 7 bases. Germline CDR1 reads SGHTS; CDR2 reads YDEGEE. This CDR3 is 14 amino acids long. V lost 4 bases and J lost 11; bases outside the gene matches: 12. The CDR3 here is CASSGDRRRSAQHF. CDR3 bases: TGTGCCAGCAGCGGGGACAGAAGGCGGTCAGCCCAGCATTTT.

This clonotype was observed a handful of times. The chain links TRBV6-2 or TRBV6-3 to TRBJ2-7; D might be TRBD1 (6 bases). Deletions cut 4 bases from V and 7 bases from J, with 11 bases between. CDR1 and CDR2 from the germline V gene are MNHEY and SVGEGT. The CDR3 spans 12 residues. CDR3 protein: CASSSWGLEQYV. In DNA form, the CDR3 reads TGTGCCAGCAGTTCCTGGGGGCTTGAGCAGTACGTC.

V gene TRBV20-1 combines with J gene TRBJ1-1, with D possibly being TRBD1 (5 bases). Trimming pared 0 bases from V and 10 bases from J, leaving 15 bases between. Looked up from germline, CDR1 is DFQATT and CDR2 is SNEGSKA (reference sequence). The CDR3 covers 13 residues. This CDR3 reads CSARDVRAWGAFF. CDR3 bases: TGCAGTGCTAGAGACGTCAGGGCCTGGGGAGCTTTCTTT.

This clonotype showed up many times. J is TRBJ2-3 and V is TRBV7-2; tentative D call: TRBD1 (6 bases). There are 16 residues in the CDR3. Germline-derived CDR1 and CDR2 are SGHTA and FQGNSA. The germline V and J ends were trimmed by 5 bases and 2 bases, with 17 bases remaining between them. The CDR3: CASSRPGTILTDTQYF. The DNA of the CDR3 is TGTGCCAGCAGCCGTCCGGGGACAATTCTCACAGATACGCAGTATTTT.

As for this clonotype: A clone one base away is much larger, so this may be a read error. The rearrangement joins TRBV7-8 to TRBJ2-3; weak D call: TRBD2 (6 bases). This CDR3 contains 15 residues. The V end lost 2 bases, the J end lost 4 bases, and 13 bases lay between the germline ends. Per germline, CDR1 SGHVS and CDR2 FQNEAQ. The CDR3 region has the DNA TGTGCCAGCAGCTTAAGTCGACTAGTCCCAGATACGCAGTATTTT. It codes for CASSLSRLVPDTQYF.

The chain links TRBV12-5 to TRBJ2-4; D ambiguous. Germline V CDR1 and CDR2: LGHNT, FRNRAP. Trimming took off 7 bases at V and 7 bases at J, with 20 bases between the two ends. CDR3 length: 15 amino acids. The CDR3 sequence: CASALLAEMNNIQYF. CDR3 coding DNA: TGTGCTAGTGCCCTTCTGGCAGAAATGAACAACATTCAGTACTTC.

The chain couples TRBV7-6 to TRBJ2-2, with unresolved D. The CDR3 loop spans 15 amino acids. The V end lost 8 bases, the J end lost 0 bases, and 13 bases lay between the germline ends. The germline V gene has CDR1 SGHVS and CDR2 FNYEAQ. The CDR3 DNA reads as TGTGCCAGCCATCGTCCCAGGACGAACACCGGGGAGCTGTTTTTT. Translating gives CASHRPRTNTGELFF.

The chain links TRBV7-9 to TRBJ2-7; 7 bases align to TRBD1. This CDR3 spans 15 amino acids. The germline V gene encodes CDR1 SEHNR and CDR2 FQNEAQ (reference sequence). V lost 4 bases, J lost 3 bases, and 9 bases stayed unmatched. Here the CDR3 reads CASSYRQGPHYEQYF. CDR3 DNA sequence: TGTGCCAGCAGCTATCGACAGGGCCCACACTACGAGCAGTACTTC.

The CDR3 protein is CASSYYGQNTEAFF. For the CDR3, the DNA is TGTGCCAGCAGTTACTATGGGCAGAACACTGAAGCTTTCTTT. The gene calls are TRBV6-6 and TRBJ1-1; D call uncertain. The CDR3 has 14 amino acids. Germline CDR1 reads MNHNY; CDR2 reads SVGAGI (reference sequence). The ends were cut back, 1 base at V and 1 base at J, with 7 bases in the middle.

A single count supports this clonotype. This may come from a read error, since a much larger clone is one base off. This chain connects TRBV12-3 or TRBV12-4 to TRBJ1-3; weak D call: TRBD1 (6 bases). The CDR3 totals 15 residues. The CDR3 sequence: CAISFRDRSRNTIYF. The CDR3 bases are TGTGCCATCAGTTTCCGCGACAGGTCACGGAACACCATATATTTT.

This clonotype was found many times. This sequence joins TRBV28 and TRBJ1-5, with 7 bases lining up with TRBD1. The CDR3 contains 14 residues. Germline values: CDR1 MDHEN, CDR2 SYDVKM. V shed 8 bases, J shed 1 base, and the junction held 5 bases outside the gene matches. The CDR3 here is CASERGRSNQPQHF. As DNA, the CDR3 is TGTGCCAGCGAAAGGGGGCGCAGCAATCAGCCCCAGCATTTT.

The genes are TRBV20-1 and TRBJ2-7, with 12 bases identical to TRBD2. V lost 4 bases to trimming and J lost 3 bases; unmatched junction nucleotides: 1. Germline V gene sequence: CDR1 DFQATT, CDR2 SNEGSKA (reference sequence). The length of the CDR3 is 13 residues. Here the CDR3 reads CSAKTSGGYEQYV. CDR3 sequence (DNA): TGCAGTGCTAAGACTAGCGGGGGCTACGAGCAGTACGTC.

The chain couples TRBV7-9 to TRBJ1-1; D is perhaps TRBD1 (5 bases). Looked up from germline, CDR1 is SEHNR and CDR2 is FQNEAQ (reference sequence). This CDR3 region has 16 residues. Trimming took off 1 base at V and 1 base at J, with 13 bases between the two ends. In DNA form, the CDR3 reads TGTGCCAGCAGCTTAGGGGCCGGGGGGGAGAACACTGAAGCTTTCTTT. This gives the protein CASSLGAGGENTEAFF.